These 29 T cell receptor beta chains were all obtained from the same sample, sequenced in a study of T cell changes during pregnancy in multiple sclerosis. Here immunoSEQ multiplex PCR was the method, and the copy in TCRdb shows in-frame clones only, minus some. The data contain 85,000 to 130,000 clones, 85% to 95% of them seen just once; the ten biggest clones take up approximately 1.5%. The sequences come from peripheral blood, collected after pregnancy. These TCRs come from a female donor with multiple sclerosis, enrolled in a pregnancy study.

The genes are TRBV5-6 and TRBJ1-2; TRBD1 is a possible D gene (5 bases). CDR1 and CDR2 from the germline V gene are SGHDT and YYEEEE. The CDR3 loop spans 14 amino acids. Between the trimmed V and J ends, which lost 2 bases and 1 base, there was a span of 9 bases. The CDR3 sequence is CASSLRQSNYGYTF. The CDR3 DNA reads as TGTGCCAGCAGCTTACGACAGAGTAACTATGGCTACACCTTC.

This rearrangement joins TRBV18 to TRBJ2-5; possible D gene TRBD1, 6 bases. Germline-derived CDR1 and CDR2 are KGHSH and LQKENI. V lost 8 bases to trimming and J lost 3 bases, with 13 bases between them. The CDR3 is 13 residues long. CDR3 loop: CASTGQSKETQYF. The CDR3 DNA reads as TGTGCCAGCACCGGACAGTCCAAAGAGACCCAGTACTTC.

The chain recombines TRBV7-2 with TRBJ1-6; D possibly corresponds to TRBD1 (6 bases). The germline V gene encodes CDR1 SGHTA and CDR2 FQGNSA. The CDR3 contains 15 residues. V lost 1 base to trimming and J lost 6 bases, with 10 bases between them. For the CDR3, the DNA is TGTGCCAGCAGCTTAGGGACAGCCGTTAATTCACCCCTCCACTTT. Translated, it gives CASSLGTAVNSPLHF.

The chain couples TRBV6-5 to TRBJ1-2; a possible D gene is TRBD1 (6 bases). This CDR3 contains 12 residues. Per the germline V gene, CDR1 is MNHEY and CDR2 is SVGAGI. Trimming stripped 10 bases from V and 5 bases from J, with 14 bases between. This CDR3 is CAIVDSLYGYTF. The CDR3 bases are TGTGCCATCGTGGACAGCTTATATGGCTACACCTTC.

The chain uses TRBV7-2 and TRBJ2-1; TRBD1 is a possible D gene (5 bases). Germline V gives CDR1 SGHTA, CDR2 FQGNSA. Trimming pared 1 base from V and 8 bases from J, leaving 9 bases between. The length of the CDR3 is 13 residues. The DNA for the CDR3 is TGTGCCAGCAGCTTAGTAGGGGCAGATGAGCAGTTCTTC. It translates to CASSLVGADEQFF.

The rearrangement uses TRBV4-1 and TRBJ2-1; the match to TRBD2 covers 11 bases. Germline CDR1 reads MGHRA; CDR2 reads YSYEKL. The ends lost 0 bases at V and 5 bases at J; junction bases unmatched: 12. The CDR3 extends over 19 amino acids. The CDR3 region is CASSQEKGLAGGEHNEQFF. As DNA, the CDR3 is TGCGCCAGCAGCCAAGAGAAAGGCCTAGCGGGAGGAGAGCACAATGAGCAGTTCTTC.

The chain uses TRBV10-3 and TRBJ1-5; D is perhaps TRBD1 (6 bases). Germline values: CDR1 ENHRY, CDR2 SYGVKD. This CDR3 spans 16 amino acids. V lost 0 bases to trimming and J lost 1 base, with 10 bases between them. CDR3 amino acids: CAISESGRGSNQPQHF. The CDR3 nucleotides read TGTGCCATCAGTGAGTCCGGCAGGGGAAGCAATCAGCCCCAGCATTTT.

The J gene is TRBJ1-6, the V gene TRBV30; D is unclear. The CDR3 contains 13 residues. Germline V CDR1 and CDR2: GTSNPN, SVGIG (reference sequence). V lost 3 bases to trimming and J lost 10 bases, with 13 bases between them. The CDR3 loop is CAWRPGMGSPLHF. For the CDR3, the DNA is TGTGCCTGGAGACCGGGGATGGGATCACCCCTCCACTTT.

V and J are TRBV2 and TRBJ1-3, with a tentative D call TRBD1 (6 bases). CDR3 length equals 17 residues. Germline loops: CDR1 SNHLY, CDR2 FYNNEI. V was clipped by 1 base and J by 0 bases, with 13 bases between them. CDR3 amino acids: CASSEGGGPPSGNTIYF. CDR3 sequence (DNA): TGTGCCAGCAGTGAAGGGGGGGGGCCCCCCTCTGGAAACACCATATATTTT.

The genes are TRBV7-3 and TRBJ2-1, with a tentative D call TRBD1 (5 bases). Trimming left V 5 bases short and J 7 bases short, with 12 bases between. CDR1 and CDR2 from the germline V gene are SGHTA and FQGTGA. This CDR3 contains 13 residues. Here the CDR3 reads CASSLGPGNEQFF. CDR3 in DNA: TGTGCCAGCAGCCTCGGTCCAGGGAATGAGCAGTTCTTC.

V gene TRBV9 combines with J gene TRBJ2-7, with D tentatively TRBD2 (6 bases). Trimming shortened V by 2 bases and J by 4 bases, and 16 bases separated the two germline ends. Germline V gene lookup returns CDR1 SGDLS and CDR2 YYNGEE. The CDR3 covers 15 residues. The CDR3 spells CASSVSPDRGYEQYF. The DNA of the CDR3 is TGTGCCAGCAGCGTGAGTCCCGACCGGGGGTACGAGCAGTACTTC.

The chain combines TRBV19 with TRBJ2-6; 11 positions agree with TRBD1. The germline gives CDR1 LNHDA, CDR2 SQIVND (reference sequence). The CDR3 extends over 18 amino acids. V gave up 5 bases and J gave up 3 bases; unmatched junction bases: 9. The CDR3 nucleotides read TGTGCCAGTAGTCGGGACAGGGGGGAGCCTTTTGGGGCCAACGTCCTGACTTTC. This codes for CASSRDRGEPFGANVLTF.

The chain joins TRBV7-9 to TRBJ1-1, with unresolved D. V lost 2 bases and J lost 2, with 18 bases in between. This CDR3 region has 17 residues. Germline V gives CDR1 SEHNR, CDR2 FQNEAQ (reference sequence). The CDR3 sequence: CASSLLPGRLSNTEAFF. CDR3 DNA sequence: TGTGCCAGCAGCTTACTCCCCGGAAGACTATCTAACACTGAAGCTTTCTTT.

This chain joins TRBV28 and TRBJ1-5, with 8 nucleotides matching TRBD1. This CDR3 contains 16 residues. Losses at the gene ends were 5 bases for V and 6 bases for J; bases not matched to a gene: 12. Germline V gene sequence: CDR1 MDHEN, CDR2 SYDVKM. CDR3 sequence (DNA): TGTGCCAGCAGTCCACGGACAGGGTGGGCCAGTCAGCCCCAGCATTTT. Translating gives CASSPRTGWASQPQHF.

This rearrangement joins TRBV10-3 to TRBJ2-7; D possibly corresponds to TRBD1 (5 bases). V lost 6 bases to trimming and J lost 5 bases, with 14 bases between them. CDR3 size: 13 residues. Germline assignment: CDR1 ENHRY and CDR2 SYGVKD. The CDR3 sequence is CAISLGRVDEQYF. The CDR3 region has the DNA TGTGCCATCAGCCTCGGCAGGGTCGACGAGCAGTACTTC.

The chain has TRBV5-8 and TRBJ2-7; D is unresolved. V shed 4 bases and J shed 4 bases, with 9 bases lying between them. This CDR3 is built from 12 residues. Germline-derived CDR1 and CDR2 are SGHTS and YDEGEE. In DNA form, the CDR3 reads TGTGCCAGCAGCGAGGTGCCTTACGAGCAGTACTTC. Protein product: CASSEVPYEQYF.

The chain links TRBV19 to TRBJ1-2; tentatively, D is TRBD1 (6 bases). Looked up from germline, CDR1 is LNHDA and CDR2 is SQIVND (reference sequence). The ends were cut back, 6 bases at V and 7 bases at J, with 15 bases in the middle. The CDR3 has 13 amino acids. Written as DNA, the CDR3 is TGTGCCAGTAGCCCTGACACAGGGACTGGCTACACCTTC. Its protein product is CASSPDTGTGYTF.

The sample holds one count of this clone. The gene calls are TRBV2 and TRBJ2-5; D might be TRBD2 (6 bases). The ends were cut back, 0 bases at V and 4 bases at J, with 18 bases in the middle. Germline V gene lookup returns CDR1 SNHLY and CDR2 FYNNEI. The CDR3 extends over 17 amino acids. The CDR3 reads CASSEATGRVGRETQYF. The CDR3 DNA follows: TGTGCCAGCAGTGAAGCAACGGGCCGAGTCGGGAGAGAGACCCAGTACTTC.

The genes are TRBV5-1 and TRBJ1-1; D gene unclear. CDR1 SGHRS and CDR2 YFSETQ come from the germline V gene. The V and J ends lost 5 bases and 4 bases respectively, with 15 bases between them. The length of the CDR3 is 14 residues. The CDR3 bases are TGCGCCAGCAGAGCAGGCGGGCCGACCACTGAAGCTTTCTTT. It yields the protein CASRAGGPTTEAFF. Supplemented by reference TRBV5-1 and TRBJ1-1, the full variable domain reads KAGVTQTPRYLIKTRGQQVTLSCSPISGHRSVSWYQQTPGQGLQFLFEYFSETQRNKGNFPGRFSGRQFSNSRSEMNVSTLELGDSALYLCASRAGGPTTEAFFGQGTRLTVV.

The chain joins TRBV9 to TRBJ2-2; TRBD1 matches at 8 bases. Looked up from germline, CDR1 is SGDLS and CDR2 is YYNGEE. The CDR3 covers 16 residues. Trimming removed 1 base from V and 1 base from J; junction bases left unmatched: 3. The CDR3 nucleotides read TGTGCCAGCAGCGTAATGGACAGGGTGAACACCGGGGAGCTGTTTTTT. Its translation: CASSVMDRVNTGELFF.

The CDR3 protein is CSVREGRDYNEQFF. The CDR3 DNA reads as TGCAGCGTGCGGGAGGGCCGGGACTACAATGAGCAGTTCTTC. The chain couples TRBV29-1 to TRBJ2-1; 9 nucleotides line up with TRBD2. This CDR3 has 14 residues. Trimming at V came to 6 bases and at J to 3 bases, leaving 6 bases not matched to a gene. CDR1 and CDR2 (germline): SQVTM, ANQGSEA.

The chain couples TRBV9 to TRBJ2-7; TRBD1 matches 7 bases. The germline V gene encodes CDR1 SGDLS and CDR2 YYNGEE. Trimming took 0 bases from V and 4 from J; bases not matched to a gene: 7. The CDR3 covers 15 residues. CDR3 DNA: TGTGCCAGCAGCGTAGAACCGACAGGGTTGTACGAGCAGTACTTC. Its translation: CASSVEPTGLYEQYF.

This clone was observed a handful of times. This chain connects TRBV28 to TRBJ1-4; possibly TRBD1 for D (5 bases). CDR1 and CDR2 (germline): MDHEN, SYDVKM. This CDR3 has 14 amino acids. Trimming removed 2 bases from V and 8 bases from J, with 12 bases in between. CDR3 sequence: CASSLQGVREKLFF. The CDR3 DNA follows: TGTGCCAGCAGTTTACAAGGGGTCAGGGAAAAACTGTTTTTT.

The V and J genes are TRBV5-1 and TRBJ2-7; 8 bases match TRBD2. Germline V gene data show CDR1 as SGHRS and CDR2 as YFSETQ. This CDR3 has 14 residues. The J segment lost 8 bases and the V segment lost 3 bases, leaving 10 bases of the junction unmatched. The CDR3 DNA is TGCGCCAGCAGCTCAGCGGGAGAGGTTAAGAAGCAGTACTTC. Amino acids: CASSSAGEVKKQYF.

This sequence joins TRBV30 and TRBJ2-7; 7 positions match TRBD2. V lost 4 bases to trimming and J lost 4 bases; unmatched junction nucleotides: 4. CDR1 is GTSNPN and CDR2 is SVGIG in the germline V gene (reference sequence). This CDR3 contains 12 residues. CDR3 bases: TGTGCCTGGACTGCCGGGGGGTACGAGCAGTACTTC. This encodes CAWTAGGYEQYF.

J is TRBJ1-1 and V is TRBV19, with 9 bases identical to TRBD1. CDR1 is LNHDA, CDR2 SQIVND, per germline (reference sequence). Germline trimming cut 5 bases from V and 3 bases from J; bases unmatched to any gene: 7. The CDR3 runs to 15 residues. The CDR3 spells CASSLTGGFDTEAFF. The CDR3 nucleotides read TGTGCCAGTAGTCTAACAGGGGGCTTCGACACTGAAGCTTTCTTT. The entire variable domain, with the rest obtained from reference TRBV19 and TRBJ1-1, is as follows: DGGITQSPKYLFRKEGQNVTLSCEQNLNHDAMYWYRQDPGQGLRLIYYSQIVNDFQKGDIAEGYSVSREKKESFPLTVTSAQKNPTAFYLCASSLTGGFDTEAFFGQGTRLTVV.

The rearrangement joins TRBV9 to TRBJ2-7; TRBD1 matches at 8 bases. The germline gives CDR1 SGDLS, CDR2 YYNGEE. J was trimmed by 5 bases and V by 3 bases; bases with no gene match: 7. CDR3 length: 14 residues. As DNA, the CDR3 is TGTGCCAGCAGCGGAGCAGACAGGGGCCACGAGCAGTACTTC. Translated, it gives CASSGADRGHEQYF.

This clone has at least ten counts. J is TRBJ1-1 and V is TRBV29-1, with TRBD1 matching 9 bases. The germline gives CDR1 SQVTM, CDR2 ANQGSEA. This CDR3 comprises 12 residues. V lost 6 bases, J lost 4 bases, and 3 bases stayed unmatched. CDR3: CSVTGGVTEAFF. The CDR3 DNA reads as TGCAGCGTAACAGGGGGCGTCACTGAAGCTTTCTTT.

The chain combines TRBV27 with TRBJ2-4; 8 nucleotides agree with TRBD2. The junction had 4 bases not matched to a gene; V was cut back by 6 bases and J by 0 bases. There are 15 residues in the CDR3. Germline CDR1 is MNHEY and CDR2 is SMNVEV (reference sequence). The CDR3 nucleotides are TGTGCCAGCAGCCCTAGCGGGTTAGCCAAAAACATTCAGTACTTC. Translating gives CASSPSGLAKNIQYF.